This TCR beta chain was retrieved from a study of T cell repertoires in cytomegalovirus infection. In the study overall: Both a matching HLA type and CMV infection were indicated by public TCR beta signatures. The study, taken as a whole, reports: CMV-specific TCR beta clonotypes restricted by HLA-C dominated the ex vivo response.

TCRdb processed the reads anew with MiXCR; each CDR3 protein has one entry. The table lists about 310,000 distinct CDR3 sequences, 15% to 20% of them singletons. Of note for this clonotype: No antigen is known for it.

The CDR3 runs 17 residues. Per the germline V gene, CDR1 is SEHNR and CDR2 is FQNEAQ (reference sequence). V lost 5 bases to trimming and J lost 3 bases; unmatched junction nucleotides: 14. This TCR derives from a human donor in good health (CMV status not recorded). Some clones in this sample may be carry-over from other donors' samples. The rearrangement links TRBV7-9 to TRBJ1-1; 8 nucleotides line up with TRBD1. The sequenced material came from PBMCs. CDR3 in DNA: TGTGCCAGCAGCCGGGCATTTACAGGGGGAGAAGACACTGAAGCTTTCTTT. As protein: CASSRAFTGGEDTEAFF. The variable domain in full, with the rest retrieved from reference TRBV7-9 and TRBJ1-1, is DTGVSQNPRHKITKRGQNVTFRCDPISEHNRLYWYRQTLGQGPEFLTYFQNEAQLEKSRLLSDRFSAERPKGSFSTLEIQRTEQGDSAMYLCASSRAFTGGEDTEAFFGQGTRLTVV.